Listed here is a single TCR beta chain. This sample was included in a study of shared T cell receptors in the human thymus. The germline V and J ends were trimmed by 5 bases and 5 bases, with 13 bases remaining between them. Germline values: CDR1 MNHEY, CDR2 SMNVEV (reference sequence). This CDR3 has 14 amino acids. Only in-frame clones appear in the TCRdb table, and some are missing; sequencing was by immunoSEQ multiplex PCR. The table includes hundreds of thousands of clones, more than 75% detected once. These same records also appear under a second study, on human thymus T cells. That work contributes: Donation came from healthy Finnish infants having corrective surgery for congenital heart defects. Thymus specimens were resections from corrective heart surgery. Use of V and J genes seemed skewed within the thymic and blood repertoires. What related research reported was that thymic repertoires overlapped highly among unrelated individuals.

The gene calls are TRBV27 and TRBJ2-4, with a weak D call TRBD2 (6 bases). The specimen was thymocytes. This receptor was obtained from a boy younger than two with a congenital heart defect. CDR3: CASSIGASENIQYF. Written as DNA, the CDR3 is TGTGCCAGCAGTATAGGCGCTAGCGAAAACATTCAGTACTTC.